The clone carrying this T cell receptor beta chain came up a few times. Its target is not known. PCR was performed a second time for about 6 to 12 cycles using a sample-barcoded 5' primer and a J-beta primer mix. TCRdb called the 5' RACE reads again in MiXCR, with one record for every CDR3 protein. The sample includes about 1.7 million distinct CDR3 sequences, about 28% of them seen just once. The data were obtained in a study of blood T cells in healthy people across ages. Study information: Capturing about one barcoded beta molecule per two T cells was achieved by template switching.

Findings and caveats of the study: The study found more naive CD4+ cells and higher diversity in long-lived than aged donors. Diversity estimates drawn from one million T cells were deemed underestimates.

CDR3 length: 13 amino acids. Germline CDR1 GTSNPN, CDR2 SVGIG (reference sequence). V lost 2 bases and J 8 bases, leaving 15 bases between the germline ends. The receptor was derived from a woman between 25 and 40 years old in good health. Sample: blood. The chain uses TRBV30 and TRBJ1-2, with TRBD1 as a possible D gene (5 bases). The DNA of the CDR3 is TGTGCCTGGAGTAATTCCAGGGTATACGGCTACACCTTC. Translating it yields CAWSNSRVYGYTF.